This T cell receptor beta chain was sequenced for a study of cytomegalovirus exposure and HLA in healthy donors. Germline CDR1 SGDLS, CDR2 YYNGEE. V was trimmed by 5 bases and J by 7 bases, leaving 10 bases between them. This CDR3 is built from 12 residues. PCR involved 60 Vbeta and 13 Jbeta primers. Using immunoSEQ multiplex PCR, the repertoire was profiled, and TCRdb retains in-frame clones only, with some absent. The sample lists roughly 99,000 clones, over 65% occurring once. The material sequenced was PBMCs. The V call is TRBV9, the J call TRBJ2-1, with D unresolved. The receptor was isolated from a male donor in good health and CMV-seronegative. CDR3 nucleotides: TGTGCCAGCAGTGCTCCCCGGAATGAGCAGTTCTTC. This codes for CASSAPRNEQFF.